This paragraph covers one T cell receptor beta chain sequence. Its antigen is undetermined. The junction shows a germline mismatch at one end, possibly a read error. The data are from a study of shared clonotypes between healthy human individuals. Study-level findings and limits: Roughly 5% of naive CD4 clonotypes were shared across a few donors.

CDR1 and CDR2 (germline): SGHRS, YFSETQ. There are 14 residues in the CDR3. Several immunoSEQ 96-well plates shared each subset's DNA, each plate a replicate. The protocol was immunoSEQ multiplex PCR, while the TCRdb copy is restricted to in-frame clones and leaves out a portion. The repertoire holds over a million clones, with roughly 74% as singletons. Donors had no recently reported acute infections or vaccinations and were HIV-negative. This rearrangement joins TRBV5-1 to TRBJ1-1, with a weak D call TRBD1 (5 bases). The sample taken for sequencing was memory CD4+ T cells from PBMCs. Subset: CD45RA-negative fraction. The TCR was taken from a man in his late teens or twenties in good health. Some clones in this sample may be carry-over from other donors' samples. The CDR3 protein is CASSLDSGNAEAFF. The CDR3 DNA is TGCGCCAGCAGCTTGGATTCAGGGAACGCTGAAGCTTTCTTT. The complete variable domain, with remaining parts taken from reference TRBV5-1 and TRBJ1-1, reads KAGVTQTPRYLIKTRGQQVTLSCSPISGHRSVSWYQQTPGQGLQFLFEYFSETQRNKGNFPGRFSGRQFSNSRSEMNVSTLELGDSALYLCASSLDSGNAEAFFGQGTRLTVV.